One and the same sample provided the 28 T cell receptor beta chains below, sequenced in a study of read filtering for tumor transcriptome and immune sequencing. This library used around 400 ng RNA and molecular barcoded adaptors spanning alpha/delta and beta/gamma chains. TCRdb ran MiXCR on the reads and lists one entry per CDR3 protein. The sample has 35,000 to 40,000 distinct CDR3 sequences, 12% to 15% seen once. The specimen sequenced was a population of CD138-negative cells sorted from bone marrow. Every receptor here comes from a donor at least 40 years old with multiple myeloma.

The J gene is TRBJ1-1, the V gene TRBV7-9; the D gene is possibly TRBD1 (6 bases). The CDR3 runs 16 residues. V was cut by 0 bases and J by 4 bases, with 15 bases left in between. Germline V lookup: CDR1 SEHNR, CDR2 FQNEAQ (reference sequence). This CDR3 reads CASSLARGGGSTEAFF. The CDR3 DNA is TGTGCCAGCAGCTTAGCGCGTGGGGGCGGAAGCACTGAAGCTTTCTTT.

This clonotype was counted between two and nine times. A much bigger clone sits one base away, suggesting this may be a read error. DNA of the CDR3: TGCGCCAGCAGCTTAGGGAGTTACAAGGAGCAGTTCTTC. Translating it yields CASSLGSYKEQFF. The chain combines TRBV5-1 with TRBJ2-1; perhaps TRBD2 as D (5 bases). The CDR3 totals 13 residues. CDR1 and CDR2 (germline): SGHRS, YFSETQ. Supplemented by reference TRBV5-1 and TRBJ2-1, the full variable domain reads KAGVTQTPRYLIKTRGQQVTLSCSPISGHRSVSWYQQTPGQGLQFLFEYFSETQRNKGNFPGRFSGRQFSNSRSEMNVSTLELGDSALYLCASSLGSYKEQFFGPGTRLTVL.

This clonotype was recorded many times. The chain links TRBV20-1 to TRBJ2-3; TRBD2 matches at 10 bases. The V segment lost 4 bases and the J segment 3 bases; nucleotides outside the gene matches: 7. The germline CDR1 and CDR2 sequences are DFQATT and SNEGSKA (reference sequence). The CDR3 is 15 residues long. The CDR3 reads CSANLLAGETDTQYF. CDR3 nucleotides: TGCAGTGCTAATCTCCTAGCGGGAGAAACAGATACGCAGTATTTT.

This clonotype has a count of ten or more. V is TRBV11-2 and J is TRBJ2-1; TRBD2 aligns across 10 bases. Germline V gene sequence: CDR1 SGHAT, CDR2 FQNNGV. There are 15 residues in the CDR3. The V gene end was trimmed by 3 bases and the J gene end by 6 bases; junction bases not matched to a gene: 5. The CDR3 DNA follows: TGTGCCAGCAGCTTCTCTAGCGGGGGCATCAATGAGCAGTTCTTC. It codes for CASSFSSGGINEQFF.

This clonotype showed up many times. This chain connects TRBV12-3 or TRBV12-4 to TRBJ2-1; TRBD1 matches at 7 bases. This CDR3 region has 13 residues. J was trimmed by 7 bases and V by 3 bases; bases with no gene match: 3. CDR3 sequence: CASSFNRGNEQFF. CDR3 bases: TGTGCCAGCAGTTTTAACAGGGGAAATGAGCAGTTCTTC.

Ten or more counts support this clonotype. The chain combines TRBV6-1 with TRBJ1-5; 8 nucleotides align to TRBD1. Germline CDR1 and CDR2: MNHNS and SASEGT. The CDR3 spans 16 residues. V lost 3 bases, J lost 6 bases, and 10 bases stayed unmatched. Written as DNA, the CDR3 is TGTGCCAGCAGTGACCATTCGAGACAGGGGAGTCAGCCCCAGCATTTT. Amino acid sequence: CASSDHSRQGSQPQHF.

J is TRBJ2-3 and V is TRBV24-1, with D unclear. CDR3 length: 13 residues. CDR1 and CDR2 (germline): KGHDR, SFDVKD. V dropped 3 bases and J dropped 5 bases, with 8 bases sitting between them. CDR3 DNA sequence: TGTGCCACCAGTGATGAGGATGGAGATACGCAGTATTTT. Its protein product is CATSDEDGDTQYF.

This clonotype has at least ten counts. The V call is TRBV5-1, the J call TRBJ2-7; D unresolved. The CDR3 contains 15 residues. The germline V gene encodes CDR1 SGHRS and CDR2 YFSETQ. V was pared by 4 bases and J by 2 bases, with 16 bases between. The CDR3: CASSLGPVGTYEQYF. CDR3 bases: TGCGCCAGCAGCCTGGGCCCCGTGGGCACCTACGAGCAGTACTTC. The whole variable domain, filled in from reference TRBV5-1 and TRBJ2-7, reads KAGVTQTPRYLIKTRGQQVTLSCSPISGHRSVSWYQQTPGQGLQFLFEYFSETQRNKGNFPGRFSGRQFSNSRSEMNVSTLELGDSALYLCASSLGPVGTYEQYFGPGTRLTVT.

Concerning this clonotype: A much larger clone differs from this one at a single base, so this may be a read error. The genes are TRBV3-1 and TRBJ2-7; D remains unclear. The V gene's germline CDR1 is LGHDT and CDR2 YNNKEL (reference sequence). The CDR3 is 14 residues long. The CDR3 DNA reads TGTGCCAGCAGCCAAGACCCTCGCTCCTACGAGCAGTGCTTC. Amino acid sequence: CASSQDPRSYEQCF.

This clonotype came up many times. The CDR3 DNA reads TGTGCCATCAGTGAGGCGGACCCCGGAGCGGGTTCACCCCTCCACTTT. As protein: CAISEADPGAGSPLHF. This chain joins TRBV10-3 and TRBJ1-6; no firm D call. Germline lookup yields CDR1 ENHRY and CDR2 SYGVKD. This CDR3 is 16 amino acids long. V shed 2 bases and J shed 9 bases, with 17 bases lying between them.

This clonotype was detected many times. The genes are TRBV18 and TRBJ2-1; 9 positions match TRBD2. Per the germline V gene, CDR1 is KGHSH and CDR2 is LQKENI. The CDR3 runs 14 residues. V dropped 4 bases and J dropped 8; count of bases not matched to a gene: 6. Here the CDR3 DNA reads TGTGCCAGCTCACGTAGCGGGAGTGGCGATGAGCAGTTCTTC. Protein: CASSRSGSGDEQFF.

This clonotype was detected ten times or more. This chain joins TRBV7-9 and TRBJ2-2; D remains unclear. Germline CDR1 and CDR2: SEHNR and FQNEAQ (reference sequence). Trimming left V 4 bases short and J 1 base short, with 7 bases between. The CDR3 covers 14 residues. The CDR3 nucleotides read TGTGCCAGCAGCTGGGAAGTGAACACCGGGGAGCTGTTTTTT. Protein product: CASSWEVNTGELFF.

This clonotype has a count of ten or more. This chain's CDR3 is CATNRLYEQYF. The CDR3, as DNA: TGTGCCACCAACCGGCTCTACGAGCAGTACTTC. The chain links TRBV28 to TRBJ2-7; D call uncertain. V dropped 10 bases and J dropped 3 bases, with 10 bases sitting between them. CDR3 length: 11 residues. Germline CDR1 MDHEN, CDR2 SYDVKM.

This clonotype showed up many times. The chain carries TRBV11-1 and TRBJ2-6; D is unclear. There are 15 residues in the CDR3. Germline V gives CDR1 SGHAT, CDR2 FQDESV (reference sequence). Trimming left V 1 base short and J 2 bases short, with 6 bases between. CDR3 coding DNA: TGTGCCAGCAGCTTAGGTAGGGCTGGGGCCAACGTCCTGACTTTC. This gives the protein CASSLGRAGANVLTF.

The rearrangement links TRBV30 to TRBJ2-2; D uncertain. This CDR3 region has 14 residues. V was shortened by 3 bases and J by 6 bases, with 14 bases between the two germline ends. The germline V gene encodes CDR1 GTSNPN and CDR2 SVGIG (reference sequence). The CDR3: CAWRGMGWAGELFF. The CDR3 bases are TGTGCCTGGAGGGGGATGGGTTGGGCCGGGGAGCTGTTTTTT.

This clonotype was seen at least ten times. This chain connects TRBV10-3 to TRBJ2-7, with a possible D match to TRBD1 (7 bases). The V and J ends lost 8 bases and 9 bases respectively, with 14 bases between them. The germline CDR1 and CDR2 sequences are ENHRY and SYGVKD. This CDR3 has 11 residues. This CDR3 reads CAIGGGSGQYF. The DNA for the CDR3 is TGTGCCATCGGAGGGGGCTCAGGGCAGTACTTC.

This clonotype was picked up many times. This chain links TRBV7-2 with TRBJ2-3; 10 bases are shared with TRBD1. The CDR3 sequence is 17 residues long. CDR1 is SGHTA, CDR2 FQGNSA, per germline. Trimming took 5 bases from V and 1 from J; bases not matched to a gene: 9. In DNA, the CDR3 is TGTGCCAGCAGCCCGAGAGGACAGGGGGTTGGCACAGATACGCAGTATTTT. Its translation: CASSPRGQGVGTDTQYF.

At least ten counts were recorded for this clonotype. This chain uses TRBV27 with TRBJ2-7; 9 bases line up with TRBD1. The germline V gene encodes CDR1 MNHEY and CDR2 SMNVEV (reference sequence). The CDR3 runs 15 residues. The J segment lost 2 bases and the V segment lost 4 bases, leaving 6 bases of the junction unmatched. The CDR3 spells CASSWGQGGTYEQYF. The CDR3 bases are TGTGCCAGCAGTTGGGGACAGGGTGGGACCTACGAGCAGTACTTC.

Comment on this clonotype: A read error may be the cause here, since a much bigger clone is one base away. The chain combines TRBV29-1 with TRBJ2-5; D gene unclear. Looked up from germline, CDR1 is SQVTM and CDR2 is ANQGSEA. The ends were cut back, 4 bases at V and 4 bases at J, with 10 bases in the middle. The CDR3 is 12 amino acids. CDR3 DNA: TGCAGCGTTGCCGGCGTACGAGAGACCCAGTACTTC. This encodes CSVAGVRETQYF.

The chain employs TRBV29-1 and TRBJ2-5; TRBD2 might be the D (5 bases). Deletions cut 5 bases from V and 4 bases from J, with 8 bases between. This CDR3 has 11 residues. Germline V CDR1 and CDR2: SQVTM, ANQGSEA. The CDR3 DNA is TGCAGCGTTCAACTAGTAGAGACCCAGTACTTC. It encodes CSVQLVETQYF.

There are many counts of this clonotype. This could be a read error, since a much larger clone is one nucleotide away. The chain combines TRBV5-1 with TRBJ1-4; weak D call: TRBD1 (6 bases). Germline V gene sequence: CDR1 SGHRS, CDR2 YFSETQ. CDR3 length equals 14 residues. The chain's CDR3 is CASSPGARDEKRCF. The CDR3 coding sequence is TGCGCCAGCAGCCCGGGGGCGAGGGATGAAAAACGGTGTTTT.

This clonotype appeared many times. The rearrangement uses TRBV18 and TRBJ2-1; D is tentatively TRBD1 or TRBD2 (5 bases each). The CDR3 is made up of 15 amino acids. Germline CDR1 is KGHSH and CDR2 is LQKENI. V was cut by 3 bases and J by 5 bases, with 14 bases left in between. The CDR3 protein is CASSPRADGNNEQFF. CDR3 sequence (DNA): TGTGCCAGCTCACCCAGGGCCGACGGGAACAATGAGCAGTTCTTC.

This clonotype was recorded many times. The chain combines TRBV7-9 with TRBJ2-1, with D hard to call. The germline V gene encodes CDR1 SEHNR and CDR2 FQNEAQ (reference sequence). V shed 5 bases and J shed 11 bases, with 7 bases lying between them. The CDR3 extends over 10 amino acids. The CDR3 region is CASSRIKQFF. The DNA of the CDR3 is TGTGCCAGCAGCCGTATCAAGCAGTTCTTC.

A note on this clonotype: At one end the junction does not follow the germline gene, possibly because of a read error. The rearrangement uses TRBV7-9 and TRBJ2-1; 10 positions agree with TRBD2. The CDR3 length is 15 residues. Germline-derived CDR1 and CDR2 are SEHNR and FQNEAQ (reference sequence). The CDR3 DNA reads TGTGCCAGCAGCTTTAGCGGGAGGTTCGACAATGAGCAGCTCTTC. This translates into CASSFSGRFDNEQLF.

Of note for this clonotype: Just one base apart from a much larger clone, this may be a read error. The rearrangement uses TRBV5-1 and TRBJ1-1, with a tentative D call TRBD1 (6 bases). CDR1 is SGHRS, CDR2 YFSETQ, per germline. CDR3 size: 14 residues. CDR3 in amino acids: CASSLGAGGTEASF. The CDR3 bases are TGCGCCAGCAGCCTGGGGGCGGGGGGGACTGAAGCTTCCTTT.

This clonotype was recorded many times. The CDR3 protein is CASSQAGLSGANVLTF. As DNA, the CDR3 is TGTGCCAGCAGCCAAGCCGGGCTCTCTGGGGCCAACGTCCTGACTTTC. The V gene is TRBV28, the J gene TRBJ2-6; D is uncertain. V was clipped by 6 bases and J by 0 bases, with 12 bases between them. Germline V gene data show CDR1 as MDHEN and CDR2 as SYDVKM. CDR3 length: 16 amino acids.

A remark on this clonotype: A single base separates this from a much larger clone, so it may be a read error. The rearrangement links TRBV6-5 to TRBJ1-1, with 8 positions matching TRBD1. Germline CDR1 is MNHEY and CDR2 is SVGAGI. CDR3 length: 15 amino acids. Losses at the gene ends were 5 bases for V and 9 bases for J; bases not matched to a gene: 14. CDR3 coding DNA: TGTGCCAGCAGTCCAGGGGGCCGGTCATTCGCTAAAGCTTTCTTT. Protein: CASSPGGRSFAKAFF.

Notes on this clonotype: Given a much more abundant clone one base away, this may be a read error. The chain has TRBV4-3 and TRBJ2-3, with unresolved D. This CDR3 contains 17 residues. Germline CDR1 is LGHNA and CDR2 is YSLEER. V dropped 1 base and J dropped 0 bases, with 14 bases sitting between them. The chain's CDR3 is CASSQVSRCPSTDTQYF. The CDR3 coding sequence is TGCGCCAGCAGCCAAGTATCCCGGTGCCCTAGCACAGATACGCAGTATTTT.